The rows below give T cell receptor beta chains drawn from one sample of a study of blood T cell repertoires in COVID-19. This table comes from immunoSEQ multiplex PCR, and its TCRdb copy is limited to in-frame clones, with some not included. This sample has approximately 300,000 clones; roughly nine tenths occur once, and the top ten carry over 1.5%. What was sequenced was peripheral blood. Receptors originate from a woman aged 25 to 45 with COVID-19, enrolled during active disease. CDR3s include the opening cysteine and the closing phenylalanine or tryptophan. Each record gives: CDR3 DNA, CDR3 protein, J gene, D gene, V gene, clone size. The D gene is left open where the match is weak. Clone size is given for some rows only: seen once, a few or many times, or a class if the clone is expanded.

TGTGCCAGCAGTTTCCCGGGGAGGGCGCCTGGCTACACCTTC,CASSFPGRAPGYTF,TRBJ1-2,NA,TRBV6-2/TRBV6-3,NA
TGTGCCAGCAGTCTACAGGGACCCACCGGACCGGTCACTGAAGCTTTCTTT,CASSLQGPTGPVTEAFF,TRBJ1-1,NA,TRBV6-6,NA
TGTGCCAGCAGCCCGACCGGGACAGATAACTACGAGCAGTACTTC,CASSPTGTDNYEQYF,TRBJ2-7,TRBD1,TRBV3-1/TRBV3-2,NA
TGTGCCAGCCTAGTGGGGCTTGGTGGAGGGGCCAACGTCCTGACTTTC,CASLVGLGGGANVLTF,TRBJ2-6,NA,TRBV2,NA
TGTGCCAGCAGGGACGACAGGGTTCTCGGCTACACCTTC,CASRDDRVLGYTF,TRBJ1-2,TRBD1,TRBV2,NA
TGCGCCAGCAGCTTATCAGGGGTTGATGAAAAACTGTTTTTT,CASSLSGVDEKLFF,TRBJ1-4,NA,TRBV5-1,NA
TGTGCCAGCTCTAAGATGACAGGGGCAGAGACCCAGTACTTC,CASSKMTGAETQYF,TRBJ2-5,TRBD1,TRBV18,NA
TGTGCCAGCAGTTTATCCCTCGGGAGGGTAACAGATACGCAGTATTTT,CASSLSLGRVTDTQYF,TRBJ2-3,TRBD2,TRBV27,NA
TGTGCCAGCAGCTTTACCCCCGATGTCGGGTACAATGAGCAGTTCTTC,CASSFTPDVGYNEQFF,TRBJ2-1,NA,TRBV27,NA
TGTGCCAGTAGGCGCCCCTCGGGGGGATCGCTGCTTGGCTACACCTTC,CASRRPSGGSLLGYTF,TRBJ1-2,NA,TRBV19,NA
TGTGCCAGCAGTGTCGGGACAGGTGGGACTGAAGCTTTCTTT,CASSVGTGGTEAFF,TRBJ1-1,TRBD1,TRBV6-4,NA
TGTGCCAGCAGCCCGCGACAGGGTATCGACTATGGCTACACCTTC,CASSPRQGIDYGYTF,TRBJ1-2,TRBD1,TRBV7-2,NA
TGCAGCGCCGGGACAGGGAGTCCAGATACGCAGTATTTT,CSAGTGSPDTQYF,TRBJ2-3,TRBD1,TRBV29-1,NA
TGTGCCTGGACCCGACCCGGGGGGACTAGCACAGATACGCAGTATTTT,CAWTRPGGTSTDTQYF,TRBJ2-3,TRBD2,TRBV30,NA
TGTGCCAGCTCACCACCTGGGACAGGGGGGTTTACTGAAGCTTTCTTT,CASSPPGTGGFTEAFF,TRBJ1-1,TRBD1,TRBV18,NA
TGTGCCTGGGGGGAGGGTCCATATAGCAATCAGCCCCAGCATTTT,CAWGEGPYSNQPQHF,TRBJ1-5,NA,TRBV30,NA
TGTGCCAGCAGTCCGAGGGACAATCAGCCCCAGCATTTT,CASSPRDNQPQHF,TRBJ1-5,NA,TRBV6-2/TRBV6-3,NA
TGTGCCAGCAGTTTTCAGGGGCCGGAAGCTTTCTTT,CASSFQGPEAFF,TRBJ1-1,NA,TRBV12-3/TRBV12-4,NA
TGTGCTAGTGGTTTGGTTGATGCAGGAGGCTCCTACAATGAGCAGTTCTTC,CASGLVDAGGSYNEQFF,TRBJ2-1,NA,TRBV12-5,NA
TGTGCCAGAAGCTTGGTAGTTTGTGAGGGTTTGGCGATGACTAATGAAAAACTGTTTTTT,CARSLVVCEGLAMTNEKLFF,TRBJ1-4,NA,TRBV5-3,NA
TGTGCCAGCAGCTTGGGCTATCAAGAGACCCAGTACTTC,CASSLGYQETQYF,TRBJ2-5,NA,TRBV5-4,NA
TGTGCCAGCAGTACGAGACCGAGGGCGTACTATGGCTACACCTTC,CASSTRPRAYYGYTF,TRBJ1-2,NA,TRBV5-6,NA
TGCGCCAGCAGCTTGGCCGGGAAGGGAACTCAAGAGACCCAGTACTTC,CASSLAGKGTQETQYF,TRBJ2-5,NA,TRBV5-1,few
TGTGCCAGCAGCTTTAACCCCAACCGACACACAGATACGCAGTATTTT,CASSFNPNRHTDTQYF,TRBJ2-3,NA,TRBV11-2,NA
TGCGCCAGCAGCTTACACTCAGGGGGCGGCTATGGCTACACCTTC,CASSLHSGGGYGYTF,TRBJ1-2,TRBD1,TRBV5-1,NA
TGTGCCAGCAGCTCCCAGGGCAGGTATTATGGCTACACCTTC,CASSSQGRYYGYTF,TRBJ1-2,NA,TRBV9,NA
TGTGCCAGCAGTTGGACAGGGGTGGATCAGCCCCAGCATTTT,CASSWTGVDQPQHF,TRBJ1-5,TRBD1,TRBV6-6,NA
TGTGCCAGCAGGGGATCGACAGGGGGCCTCGAGACCCAGTACTTC,CASRGSTGGLETQYF,TRBJ2-5,TRBD1,TRBV6-5,NA
TGTGCCAGCAGGTCTCAGGGGGCGCGGACTGAAGCTTTCTTT,CASRSQGARTEAFF,TRBJ1-1,TRBD1,TRBV27,NA
TGTGTCAGAAGCTTAGCGGTCCCCCGGACAGGGTATTCACCCCTCCACTTT,CVRSLAVPRTGYSPLHF,TRBJ1-6,NA,TRBV7-5,few
TGTGCCAGCAGTTTAGGGACTAATACTGAAGCTTTCTTT,CASSLGTNTEAFF,TRBJ1-1,NA,TRBV12-3/TRBV12-4,NA
TGTGCCAGCAGCCACTCAACCGGGACAGGGAGTGTTATCGGCTATGGCTACACCTTC,CASSHSTGTGSVIGYGYTF,TRBJ1-2,TRBD1,TRBV3-1/TRBV3-2,NA
TGCAGCGTTGAAGATTATCCAGGTGTTTATGGCTACACCTTC,CSVEDYPGVYGYTF,TRBJ1-2,NA,TRBV29-1,NA
TGTGCCTGGAGCTCCACTGGCGCGGGTTCCTACGAGCAGTACTTC,CAWSSTGAGSYEQYF,TRBJ2-7,NA,TRBV30,NA
TGTGCCAGCAACCCCGGGACAGCCGGAAACACCATATATTTT,CASNPGTAGNTIYF,TRBJ1-3,TRBD1,TRBV6-6,NA
TGTGCCAGCAGTTCTACGGGGGGGCACACAGATACGCAGTATTTT,CASSSTGGHTDTQYF,TRBJ2-3,TRBD2,TRBV6-5,NA
TGCGCCAGCAGCCACGGACAGGACCGAACTGAAGCTTTCTTT,CASSHGQDRTEAFF,TRBJ1-1,TRBD1,TRBV4-1,once
TGTGCCAACAGGGAGGTAAACACTGAAGCTTTCTTT,CANREVNTEAFF,TRBJ1-1,NA,TRBV12-3/TRBV12-4,NA
TGTGCCAGCAGCCCCACAGGGGGCATCTACTATGGCTACACCTTC,CASSPTGGIYYGYTF,TRBJ1-2,TRBD1,TRBV7-3,NA
TGTGCCAGCAGCTTAGATTTAGCGGGGGCCTCCCTCCAAGAGACCCAGTACTTC,CASSLDLAGASLQETQYF,TRBJ2-5,TRBD2,TRBV11-2,NA
TGTGCCAGCTCACTGTGGGGGGCCGGGACAGGGTTTGAAGCTTTCTTT,CASSLWGAGTGFEAFF,TRBJ1-1,TRBD1,TRBV18,once
TGCGCCAGCAGCCAAGATGGGGGTGGAGGGGGCGCTTGGCGCACAGATACGCAGTATTTT,CASSQDGGGGGAWRTDTQYF,TRBJ2-3,NA,TRBV4-1,NA
TGTGCCAGCAGCTTAGCCGGTTACAGGGGGGGTCCCCACGAGCAGTACTTC,CASSLAGYRGGPHEQYF,TRBJ2-7,NA,TRBV7-9,NA
TGTGCCAGCAGGAACGGGACTAGCGAATGGGATACGCAGTATTTT,CASRNGTSEWDTQYF,TRBJ2-3,TRBD2,TRBV27,NA
TGTGCCAGCAGTTTAACAGGGGGCGGGAAGACCCAGTACTTC,CASSLTGGGKTQYF,TRBJ2-5,TRBD1,TRBV28,NA
TGTGCCAGCACGGCTAGCGGGGGGGTTGGCACCGGGGAGCTGTTTTTT,CASTASGGVGTGELFF,TRBJ2-2,TRBD2,TRBV2,NA
TGTGCCAGCAGCTTAGAAGGGGGACTAGCGAGCCTCAACGAGCAGTTCTTC,CASSLEGGLASLNEQFF,TRBJ2-1,TRBD2,TRBV11-2,NA
TGTGCCACCAGTGCCGTATCCGGGGAACTGTTTTTT,CATSAVSGELFF,TRBJ1-4,NA,TRBV24-1,NA
TGCGCCAGCAGCTTGGCCTCGAACACCGGGGAGCTGTTTTTT,CASSLASNTGELFF,TRBJ2-2,NA,TRBV5-1,NA
TGTGCTAGCCGAATCCAGGGAAATGAGGTAAGCAATCAGCCCCAGCATTTT,CASRIQGNEVSNQPQHF,TRBJ1-5,NA,TRBV12-5,NA
TGTGCCAGCAGCGTCAGGGGGTACAATGAGCAGTTCTTC,CASSVRGYNEQFF,TRBJ2-1,TRBD1,TRBV7-9,NA
TGTGCCAGCAGTTTATACGGGAGTTTGGGGTTAAGCTCTGGGGCCAACGTCCTGACTTTC,CASSLYGSLGLSSGANVLTF,TRBJ2-6,NA,TRBV28,NA
TGTGCCAGCAGCTTAGGCGTTAGCGGGGGCCGTGCGAACACCGGGGAGCTGTTTTTT,CASSLGVSGGRANTGELFF,TRBJ2-2,TRBD2,TRBV7-8,NA
TGTGCCAGCAGTTTTACAGATTATAGCAATCAGCCCCAGCATTTT,CASSFTDYSNQPQHF,TRBJ1-5,NA,TRBV6-2/TRBV6-3,NA